This T cell receptor beta chain stems from a study of blood T cells in healthy people across ages. A second PCR of 7 to 11 cycles used a sample-barcoded 5' primer and a J-beta primer mix. TCRdb recomputed calls from the 5' RACE reads with MiXCR, one row per CDR3 protein. The sample contains just under 900,000 distinct CDR3 sequences, 29% of which appear only once. Trimming shortened V by 6 bases and J by 9 bases, and 18 bases separated the two germline ends. The CDR3 extends over 14 amino acids. The chain employs TRBV12-3 or TRBV12-4 and TRBJ2-1; D possibly corresponds to TRBD2 (6 bases). This clonotype was obtained from a woman aged 80 or older in good health. Sequences were obtained from blood. CDR3 coding DNA: TGTGCCAGCAGAGCCGGGACTTTGGGAGGTGAGCAGTTCTTC. Translated: CASRAGTLGGEQFF.